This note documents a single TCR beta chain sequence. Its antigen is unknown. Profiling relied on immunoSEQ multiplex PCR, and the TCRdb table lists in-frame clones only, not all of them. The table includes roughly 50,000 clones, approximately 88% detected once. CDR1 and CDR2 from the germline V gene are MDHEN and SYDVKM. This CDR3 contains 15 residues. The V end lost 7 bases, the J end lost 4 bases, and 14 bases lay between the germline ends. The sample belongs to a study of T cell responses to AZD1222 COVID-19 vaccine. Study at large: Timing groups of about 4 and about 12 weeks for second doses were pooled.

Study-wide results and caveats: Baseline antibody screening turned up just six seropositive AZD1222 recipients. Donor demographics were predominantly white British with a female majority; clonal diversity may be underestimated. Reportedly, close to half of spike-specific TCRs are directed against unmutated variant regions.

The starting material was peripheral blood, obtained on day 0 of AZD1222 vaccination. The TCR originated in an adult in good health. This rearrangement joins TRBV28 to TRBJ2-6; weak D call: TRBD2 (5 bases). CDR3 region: CASTSPGFGANVLTF. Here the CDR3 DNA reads TGTGCCAGCACGTCGCCGGGGTTCGGGGCCAACGTCCTGACTTTC.